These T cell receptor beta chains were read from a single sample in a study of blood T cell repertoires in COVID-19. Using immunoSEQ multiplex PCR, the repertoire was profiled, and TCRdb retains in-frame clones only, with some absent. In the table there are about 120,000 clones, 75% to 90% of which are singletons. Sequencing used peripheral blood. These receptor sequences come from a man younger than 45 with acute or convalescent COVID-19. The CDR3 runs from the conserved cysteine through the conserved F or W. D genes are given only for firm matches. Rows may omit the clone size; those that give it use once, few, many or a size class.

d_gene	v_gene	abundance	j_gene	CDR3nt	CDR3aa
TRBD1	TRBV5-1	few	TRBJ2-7	TGCGCCAGCAGCTTGGCGGGACAGGGCCTCTCCTACGAGCAGTACTTC	CASSLAGQGLSYEQYF
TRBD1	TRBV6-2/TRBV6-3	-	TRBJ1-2	TGTGCCAGCAGTTACTCCTCGGGACAGCAGATAAACTATGGCTACACCTTC	CASSYSSGQQINYGYTF
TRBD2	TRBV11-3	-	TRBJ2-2	TGTGCCAGCAGCTTAGAATTAGCTAGCGGGAGAAGCAGCACCGGGGAGCTGTTTTTT	CASSLELASGRSSTGELFF
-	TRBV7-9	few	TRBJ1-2	TGTGCCAGCAGCCCGGGTAGCTATGGCTACACCTTC	CASSPGSYGYTF
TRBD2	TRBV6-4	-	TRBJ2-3	TGTGCCAGCAGTGACTCGACTAGCGGGCCAGATACGCAGTATTTT	CASSDSTSGPDTQYF
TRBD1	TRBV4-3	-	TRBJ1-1	TGCGCCAGCAGCCAGTCTGACAGGGGCACTGAAGCTTTCTTT	CASSQSDRGTEAFF
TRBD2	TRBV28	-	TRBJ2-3	TGTGCCAGCAGTAGCCCGGGACTAGCGGGAGGGACAGATACGCAGTATTTT	CASSSPGLAGGTDTQYF
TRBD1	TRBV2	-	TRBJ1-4	TGTGCCTCGGGACAGGGCTTATACGAAAAACTGTTTTTT	CASGQGLYEKLFF
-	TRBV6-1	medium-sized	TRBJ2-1	TGTGCCAGCAGTGAAGTAGCGGCCCTCTACAATGAGCAGTTCTTC	CASSEVAALYNEQFF
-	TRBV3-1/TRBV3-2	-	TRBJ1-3	TGTGCCAGCAGCCAAGGGACAGTCTACTCTGGAAACACCATATATTTT	CASSQGTVYSGNTIYF
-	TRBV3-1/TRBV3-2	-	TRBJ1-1	TGTGCCAGCAGCCAATTGGGGGGTAAGGAAGCTTTCTTT	CASSQLGGKEAFF
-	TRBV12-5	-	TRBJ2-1	TGTGCTAGTGGTTTAACAGGGGAGGTTGAGCAGTTCTTC	CASGLTGEVEQFF
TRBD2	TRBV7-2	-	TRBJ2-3	TGTGCCAGCAGCTTGCTTACTTTCCGGGGGGGCCTCACAGATACGCAGTATTTT	CASSLLTFRGGLTDTQYF
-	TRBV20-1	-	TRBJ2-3	TGCAGTGCTAGTCCCCTACGGACGCAGTATTTT	CSASPLRTQYF
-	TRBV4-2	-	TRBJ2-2	TGTGCCAGCAGCCAAGAAGGCCTAGCCGGCCCCGGGGAGCTGTTTTTT	CASSQEGLAGPGELFF
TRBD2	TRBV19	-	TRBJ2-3	TGTGCCAGTAGTAACTCCAGGACTAGACACACAGATACGCAGTATTTT	CASSNSRTRHTDTQYF
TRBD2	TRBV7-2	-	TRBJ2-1	TGTGCCAGCAGCGGCATAAGCGGGGGAGGTGAGCAGTTCTTC	CASSGISGGGEQFF
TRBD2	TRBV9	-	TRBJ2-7	TGTGCCAGCAGCGTAGGCCGAAGCGGGGGGGCTCGAGTTGAGCAGTACTTC	CASSVGRSGGARVEQYF
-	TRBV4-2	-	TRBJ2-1	TGTGCCAGCGACCCCGGGACTGGGAACAATGAGCAGTTCTTC	CASDPGTGNNEQFF
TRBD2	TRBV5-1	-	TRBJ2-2	TGCGCCAGCAGCTTCTCCGGGAGGGTGAACACCGGGGAGCTGTTTTTT	CASSFSGRVNTGELFF
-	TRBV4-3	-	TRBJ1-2	TGCGCCAGCAGCCCGAGCGGGGTGACACCCAGGGGCTACACCTTC	CASSPSGVTPRGYTF
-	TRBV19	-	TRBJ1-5	TGTGCCAGTAGTAAGGGGCGGATCAATCAGCCCCAGCATTTT	CASSKGRINQPQHF
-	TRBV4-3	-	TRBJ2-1	TGCGCCAGCAGCTTCGGTCAAAACAATGAGCAGTTCTTC	CASSFGQNNEQFF
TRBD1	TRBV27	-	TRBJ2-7	TGTGCCAGCAGTTTCGGGACAGGGGGAAGGGAGCAGTACTTC	CASSFGTGGREQYF
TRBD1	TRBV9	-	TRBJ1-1	TGTGCCAGCAGCCCTCGGGTGGAGACAGGGGCTGAAGCTTTCTTT	CASSPRVETGAEAFF
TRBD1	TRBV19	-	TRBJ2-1	TGTGCCAGTAGTCATAGGACAGGGGGCTCCTACAATGAGCAGTTCTTC	CASSHRTGGSYNEQFF
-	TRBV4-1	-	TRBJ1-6	TGCGCCAGCAGCCCTAAGGGCCTAGACAGGAATTCACCCCTCCACTTT	CASSPKGLDRNSPLHF
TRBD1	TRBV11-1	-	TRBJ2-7	TGTGCCAGCAGCTTACTATTGGACAGGGCCTACGAGCAGTACTTC	CASSLLLDRAYEQYF
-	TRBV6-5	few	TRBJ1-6	TGTGCCAGCAGACCACAGGGCTCCTATAATTCACCCCTCCACTTT	CASRPQGSYNSPLHF
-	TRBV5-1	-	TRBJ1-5	TGCGCCAGCAGCCCTACAGGGCAAGGCCAGCCCCAGCATTTT	CASSPTGQGQPQHF
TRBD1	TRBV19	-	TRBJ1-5	TGTGCCAGTAGTATAGACAGGGACAGGGTTCAGCCCCAGCATTTT	CASSIDRDRVQPQHF